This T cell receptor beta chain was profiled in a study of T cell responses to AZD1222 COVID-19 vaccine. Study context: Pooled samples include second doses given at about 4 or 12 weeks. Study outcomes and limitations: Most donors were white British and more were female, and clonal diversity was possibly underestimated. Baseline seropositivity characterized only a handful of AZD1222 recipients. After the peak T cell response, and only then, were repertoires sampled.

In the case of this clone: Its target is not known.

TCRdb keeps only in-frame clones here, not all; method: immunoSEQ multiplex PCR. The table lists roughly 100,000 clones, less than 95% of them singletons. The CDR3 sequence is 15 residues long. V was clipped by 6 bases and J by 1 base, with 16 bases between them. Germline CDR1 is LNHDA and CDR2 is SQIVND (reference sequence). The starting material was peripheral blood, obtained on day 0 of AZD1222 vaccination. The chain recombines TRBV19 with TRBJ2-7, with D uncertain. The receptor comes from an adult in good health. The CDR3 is CASRQHAGTSYEQYF. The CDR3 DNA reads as TGTGCCAGTAGACAGCACGCCGGAACTTCCTACGAGCAGTACTTC. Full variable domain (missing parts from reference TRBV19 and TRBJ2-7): DGGITQSPKYLFRKEGQNVTLSCEQNLNHDAMYWYRQDPGQGLRLIYYSQIVNDFQKGDIAEGYSVSREKKESFPLTVTSAQKNPTAFYLCASRQHAGTSYEQYFGPGTRLTVT.